This passage covers 5 T cell receptor beta chains from one sample sequenced in a study of T cell responses to AZD1222 COVID-19 vaccine. Only in-frame clones appear in the TCRdb table, and some are missing; sequencing was by immunoSEQ multiplex PCR. This sample has 100,000 to 150,000 clones, with approximately 90% found just once. This sample comprised peripheral blood, obtained on day 0 of AZD1222 vaccination. These receptors were obtained from an adult in good health.

V is TRBV5-1 and J is TRBJ2-7; TRBD1 might be the D (6 bases). The germline CDR1 and CDR2 sequences are SGHRS and YFSETQ. This CDR3 is 14 amino acids long. V was clipped by 2 bases and J by 2 bases, with 11 bases between them. This CDR3 is CASSFIPGAYEQYF. In nucleotides, the CDR3 is TGCGCCAGCAGCTTTATACCAGGGGCCTACGAGCAGTACTTC. The full variable domain, with the rest looked up from reference TRBV5-1 and TRBJ2-7, is KAGVTQTPRYLIKTRGQQVTLSCSPISGHRSVSWYQQTPGQGLQFLFEYFSETQRNKGNFPGRFSGRQFSNSRSEMNVSTLELGDSALYLCASSFIPGAYEQYFGPGTRLTVT.

The CDR3 DNA is TGTGCCACCAGCAGAGGAGGTGATAACTATGGCTACACCTTC. Translation gives CATSRGGDNYGYTF. The chain combines TRBV15 with TRBJ1-2, with D hard to call. Germline V gives CDR1 LNHNV, CDR2 YYDKDF (reference sequence). V lost 1 base and J lost 1, with 7 bases in between. This CDR3 spans 14 amino acids.

This clone was seen only once. The rearrangement uses TRBV2 and TRBJ2-1; the match to TRBD2 covers 7 bases. The germline V gene has CDR1 SNHLY and CDR2 FYNNEI. After removal of 9 bases from V and 6 bases from J, the junction contained 17 bases not matched to a gene. CDR3 length equals 16 residues. The CDR3 sequence: CASGGDGQGIGNEQFF. Written as DNA, the CDR3 is TGTGCCAGTGGGGGGGATGGTCAGGGTATCGGCAATGAGCAGTTCTTC.

V usage is TRBV6-2 or TRBV6-3 and J usage is TRBJ1-5; maybe TRBD1 (6 bases). Looked up from germline, CDR1 is MNHEY and CDR2 is SVGEGT. V lost 4 bases, J lost 2 bases, and 15 bases lay in between. This CDR3 is 16 amino acids long. The CDR3: CASSSLAGVGNQPQHF. Here the CDR3 DNA reads TGTGCCAGCAGTTCCCTAGCAGGGGTTGGCAATCAGCCCCAGCATTTT.

This clone is judged medium-sized (0.01 to 0.1%). This chain uses TRBV27 with TRBJ1-6; D may be TRBD1 (5 bases). V was cut by 4 bases and J by 11 bases, with 15 bases left in between. This CDR3 is built from 14 residues. Germline assignment: CDR1 MNHEY and CDR2 SMNVEV (reference sequence). This chain's CDR3 is CASSSGVALPPLHF. CDR3 DNA sequence: TGTGCCAGCAGTTCGGGGGTTGCCTTGCCACCCCTCCACTTT.